This T cell receptor beta chain was sequenced during a study of patients and donors after allogeneic stem cell transplantation. CDR3 length: 14 residues. Germline CDR1 SEHNR, CDR2 FQNEAQ (reference sequence). The V and J ends lost 0 bases and 2 bases respectively, with 5 bases between them. In TCRdb, the RT-PCR reads were re-called with MiXCR into one record per CDR3 protein. The table includes some 230,000 distinct CDR3 sequences, approximately 14% detected once. The specimen sequenced was blood, either unsorted or a sorted T cell fraction (not recorded which). V usage is TRBV7-9 and J usage is TRBJ1-5; unclear D gene. The TCR originated in a human donor who was either an allogeneic HSCT recipient or a stem cell or donor lymphocyte infusion donor (not recorded which). It is not recorded whose cells these are; they may come from a transplant donor. CDR3 amino acids: CASSLAQGNQPQHF. The CDR3 DNA reads TGTGCCAGCAGCTTAGCGCAGGGCAATCAGCCCCAGCATTTT.